The 10 T cell receptor beta chains below come from one sample, sequenced in a study of metastatic and nonmetastatic thyroid tumors. From the PCR reads, TCRdb re-called clones with MiXCR. The table has fewer than 20,000 clones, less than 30% seen once; the top ten hold 15%. There were no patients who had received any treatment before thyroid surgery. The specimen sequenced was adjacent normal tissue. The receptors stem from a female donor with papillary thyroid cancer or a benign thyroid nodule (not recorded which). Some clones in this sample may be carry-over from other donors' samples.

This clone came up a few times. This sequence joins TRBV20-1 and TRBJ1-1; D gene ambiguous. Trimming pared 3 bases from V and 2 bases from J, leaving 4 bases between. Germline values: CDR1 DFQATT, CDR2 SNEGSKA (reference sequence). CDR3 length: 11 amino acids. In DNA, the CDR3 is TGCAGTGCTAGCCACAACACTGAAGCTTTCTTT. Translation gives CSASHNTEAFF.

This clone occurred a few times. This chain uses TRBV10-2 with TRBJ1-5; the D gene is possibly TRBD1 (5 bases). The germline gives CDR1 WSHSY, CDR2 SAAADI. This CDR3 contains 15 residues. V lost 2 bases, J lost 4 bases, and 12 bases lay in between. CDR3 nucleotide sequence: TGCGCCAGCAGTGAGATGGGGGGTGTTAATCAGCCCCAGCATTTT. This gives the protein CASSEMGGVNQPQHF.

The chain links TRBV7-2 to TRBJ2-7, with D hard to call. Per germline, CDR1 SGHTA and CDR2 FQGNSA. This CDR3 is built from 14 residues. V was clipped by 4 bases and J by 0 bases, with 10 bases between them. The CDR3 coding sequence is TGTGCCAGCAGCTCCTACGAAGGCTCCTACGAGCAGTACTTC. It specifies CASSSYEGSYEQYF.

As to this clone: The sample contains more than one DNA sequence encoding this CDR3. This chain links TRBV2 with TRBJ2-7, with D unclear. CDR1 and CDR2 from the germline V gene are SNHLY and FYNNEI. This CDR3 is 14 amino acids long. Trimming took off 1 base at V and 4 bases at J, with 11 bases between the two ends. CDR3 sequence reads: CASSEGGTNYEQYF. The CDR3 nucleotides are TGTGCCAGCAGTGAAGGCGGTACCAATTACGAGCAGTACTTC.

This clone is labeled medium-sized. This chain connects TRBV12-3 or TRBV12-4 to TRBJ1-4, with D perhaps matching TRBD1 (5 bases). The length of the CDR3 is 14 residues. Trimming removed 2 bases at V and 3 bases at J, with 7 bases between. CDR3 sequence reads: CASSLMTANEKLFF. CDR3 nucleotide sequence: TGTGCCAGCAGTTTAATGACAGCTAATGAAAAACTGTTTTTT.

As DNA, the CDR3 is TGTGCCAGTAGTATATTACAGGGGGCCGTCTATGGCTACACCTTC. It encodes CASSILQGAVYGYTF. This sequence joins TRBV19 and TRBJ1-2, with TRBD1 identical over 9 bases. Unmatched junction bases numbered 5, after V lost 2 bases and J lost 4 bases. The germline CDR1 and CDR2 sequences are LNHDA and SQIVND (reference sequence). The CDR3 consists of 15 residues.

The chain carries TRBV27 and TRBJ2-2, with 9 positions matching TRBD1. This CDR3 spans 14 amino acids. The V segment lost 5 bases and the J segment 7 bases; nucleotides outside the gene matches: 5. Germline V CDR1 and CDR2: MNHEY, SMNVEV (reference sequence). This CDR3 reads CASSLDRGGGELFF. As DNA, the CDR3 is TGTGCCAGCAGTCTGGACAGGGGTGGCGGGGAGCTGTTTTTT.

This clone was recorded once. J is TRBJ1-5 and V is TRBV7-9, with D possibly matching TRBD1 (5 bases). Germline values: CDR1 SEHNR, CDR2 FQNEAQ (reference sequence). With 1 base removed from V and 6 bases from J, the gap between germline ends came to 10 bases. CDR3 length: 14 residues. Here the CDR3 DNA reads TGTGCCAGCAGCTTAGTCGAGGGACCTCAGCCCCAGCATTTT. Protein: CASSLVEGPQPQHF. Full variable domain (rest looked up from reference TRBV7-9 and TRBJ1-5): DTGVSQNPRHKITKRGQNVTFRCDPISEHNRLYWYRQTLGQGPEFLTYFQNEAQLEKSRLLSDRFSAERPKGSFSTLEIQRTEQGDSAMYLCASSLVEGPQPQHFGDGTRLSIL.

This clone was recorded a few times. J is TRBJ1-1 and V is TRBV7-3, with 7 nucleotides matching TRBD1. The germline gives CDR1 SGHTA, CDR2 FQGTGA. Trimming cost V 5 bases and J 5 bases; bases outside gene matches: 8. The CDR3 consists of 14 residues. CDR3 sequence: CASSLQQGSTEAFF. The CDR3 DNA reads TGTGCCAGCAGCCTCCAACAGGGGTCAACTGAAGCTTTCTTT.

The J gene is TRBJ2-7, the V gene TRBV4-1; 7 bases align to TRBD2. Germline V lookup: CDR1 MGHRA, CDR2 YSYEKL. J was trimmed by 0 bases and V by 3 bases; bases with no gene match: 11. The CDR3 runs to 17 residues. CDR3 DNA sequence: TGCGCCAGCAGCCACCGAAAAACTAGCGCCAGCTCCTACGAGCAGTACTTC. It encodes CASSHRKTSASSYEQYF.